Below, 5 T cell receptor beta chains from the same sample are listed, as sequenced in a study of cytomegalovirus exposure and HLA in healthy donors. The study ran its PCR with 60 Vbeta and 13 Jbeta primers. TCRdb's copy holds only in-frame clones and misses some; the assay was immunoSEQ multiplex PCR. Seen here are 150,000 to 200,000 clones, about three quarters observed once, and the top ten hold approximately 1.1%. Input material: PBMCs. Receptors originate from a woman between 40 and 50 years old in good health and CMV-seronegative.

This chain uses TRBV28 with TRBJ2-7; either TRBD1 or TRBD2 may supply D (5 bases each). V was pared by 7 bases and J by 2 bases, with 12 bases between. CDR1 and CDR2 (germline): MDHEN, SYDVKM. CDR3 length: 13 amino acids. As DNA, the CDR3 is TGTGCCAGCACCGCGGTGGGGGCCTACGAGCAGTACGTC. Translating it yields CASTAVGAYEQYV.

This sequence joins TRBV7-9 and TRBJ1-2; D may be TRBD1 (6 bases). The CDR3 sequence is 16 residues long. Trimming took 5 bases from V and 5 from J, leaving 21 bases between them. Germline CDR1 reads SEHNR; CDR2 reads FQNEAQ (reference sequence). CDR3 region: CASSLSKGARGYGYTF. The CDR3 coding sequence is TGTGCCAGCAGCCTATCTAAAGGGGCCAGGGGATATGGCTACACCTTC.

This clone occurred once. V and J are TRBV6-5 and TRBJ1-2, with D possibly being TRBD1 (5 bases). V lost 2 bases, J lost 7 bases, and 20 bases lay in between. The CDR3 consists of 16 residues. Germline CDR1 reads MNHEY; CDR2 reads SVGAGI. The CDR3 is CASSYLQFGGSGGYTF. CDR3 nucleotides: TGTGCCAGCAGTTACCTTCAATTTGGGGGGAGTGGTGGCTACACCTTC.

The V call is TRBV7-2, the J call TRBJ2-1, with D possibly TRBD1 on 6 matching bases. CDR3 length: 12 amino acids. Trimming took off 6 bases at V and 10 bases at J, with 13 bases between the two ends. Germline CDR1 SGHTA, CDR2 FQGNSA. The CDR3 region has the DNA TGTGCCAGCAGGGGTCCGGGACACGAGCAGTTCTTC. It yields the protein CASRGPGHEQFF.

The DNA of the CDR3 is TGTGCCACCGTTCCCCTCCCGGGTAGCTATGGCTACACCTTC. As protein: CATVPLPGSYGYTF. The chain couples TRBV10-3 to TRBJ1-2; D unresolved. This CDR3 has 14 amino acids. Germline V gene data show CDR1 as ENHRY and CDR2 as SYGVKD. Trimming removed 10 bases from V and 4 bases from J, with 19 bases in between.